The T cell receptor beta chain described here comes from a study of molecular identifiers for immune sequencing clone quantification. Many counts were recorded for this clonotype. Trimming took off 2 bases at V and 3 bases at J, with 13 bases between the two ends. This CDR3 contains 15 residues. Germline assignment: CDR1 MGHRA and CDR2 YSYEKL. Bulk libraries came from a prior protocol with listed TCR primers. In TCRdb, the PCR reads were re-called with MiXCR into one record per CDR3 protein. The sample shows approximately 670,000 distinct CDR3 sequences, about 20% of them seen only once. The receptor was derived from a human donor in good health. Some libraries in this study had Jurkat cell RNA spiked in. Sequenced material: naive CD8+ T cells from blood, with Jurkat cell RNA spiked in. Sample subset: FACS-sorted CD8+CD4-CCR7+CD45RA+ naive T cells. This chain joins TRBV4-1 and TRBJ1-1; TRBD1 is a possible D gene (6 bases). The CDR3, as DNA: TGCGCCAGCAGCCAAAAACAGGGTTTGGACACTGAAGCTTTCTTT. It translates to CASSQKQGLDTEAFF.